This T cell receptor (beta chain) emerged from a study of T cell repertoires in cytomegalovirus infection. The wider study: Public TCR beta signatures marked donors with CMV infection and the matching HLA. General observations from the study: Individuals carrying CMV plus the relevant HLA were identified by cumulative frequency of public TCR beta families. Dominating the ex vivo response were HLA-C-restricted CMV-specific TCR beta clonotypes.

About this clonotype: The antigen is not known.

Deletions cut 7 bases from V and 3 bases from J, with 19 bases between. CDR1 MNHNS and CDR2 SASEGT come from the germline V gene. CDR3 length: 15 amino acids. A single record per CDR3 protein comes from TCRdb applying MiXCR to the reads. The sample shows just over 300,000 distinct CDR3 sequences, 15% to 20% of them seen only once. Sequenced sample: PBMCs. This chain joins TRBV6-1 and TRBJ2-7; D could derive from TRBD1 or TRBD2 (7 bases each). This sequence was found in a human donor in good health (CMV status not recorded). Some clones in this sample may be carry-over from other donors' samples. CDR3 amino acids: CASMKRGQTGYEQYF. The CDR3 bases are TGTGCCAGCATGAAGCGGGGACAGACTGGCTACGAGCAGTACTTC.